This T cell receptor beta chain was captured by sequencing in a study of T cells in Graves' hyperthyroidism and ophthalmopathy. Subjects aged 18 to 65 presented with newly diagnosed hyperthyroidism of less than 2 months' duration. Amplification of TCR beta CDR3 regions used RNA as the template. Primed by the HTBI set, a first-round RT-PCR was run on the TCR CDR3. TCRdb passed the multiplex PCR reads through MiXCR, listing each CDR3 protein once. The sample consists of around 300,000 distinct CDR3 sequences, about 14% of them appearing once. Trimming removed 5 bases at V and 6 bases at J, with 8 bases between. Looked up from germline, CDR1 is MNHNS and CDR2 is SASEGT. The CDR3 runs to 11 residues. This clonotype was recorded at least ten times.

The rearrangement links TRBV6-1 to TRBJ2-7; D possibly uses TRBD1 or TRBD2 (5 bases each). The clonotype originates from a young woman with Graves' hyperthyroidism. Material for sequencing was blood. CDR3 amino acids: CASSLGTEQYF. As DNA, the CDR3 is TGTGCCAGCAGTTTAGGGACCGAGCAGTACTTC.